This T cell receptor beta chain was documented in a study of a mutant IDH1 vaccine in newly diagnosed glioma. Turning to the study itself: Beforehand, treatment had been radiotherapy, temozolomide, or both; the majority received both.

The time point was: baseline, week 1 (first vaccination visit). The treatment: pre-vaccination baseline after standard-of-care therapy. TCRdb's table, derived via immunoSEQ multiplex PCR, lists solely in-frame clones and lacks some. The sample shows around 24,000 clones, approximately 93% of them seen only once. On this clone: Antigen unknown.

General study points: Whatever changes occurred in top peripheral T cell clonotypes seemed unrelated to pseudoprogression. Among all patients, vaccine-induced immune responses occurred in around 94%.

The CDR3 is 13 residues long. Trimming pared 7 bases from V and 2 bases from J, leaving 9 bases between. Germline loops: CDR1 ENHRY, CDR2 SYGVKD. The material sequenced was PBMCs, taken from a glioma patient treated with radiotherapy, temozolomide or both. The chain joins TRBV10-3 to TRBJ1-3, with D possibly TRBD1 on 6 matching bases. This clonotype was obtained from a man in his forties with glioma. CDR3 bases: TGTGCCATCACCGGGGGCGCTGGAAACACCATATATTTT. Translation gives CAITGGAGNTIYF.